A selection of T cell receptor beta chains follows, all from one sample in a study of T-cell reconstitution after alpha-beta-depleted transplantation in children. TCRdb reanalysed the PCR reads using MiXCR and keeps one entry per CDR3 protein. The table lists around 500,000 distinct CDR3 sequences, around 13% of them singletons. The sample consisted of PBMCs from the stem cell graft donor, taken from the stem cell graft. The receptors derive from a human donor who donated a stem cell graft to a child with combined immunodeficiency. CDR3s include the opening cysteine and the closing phenylalanine or tryptophan. The D gene is left open where the match is weak. Size tells how often a clone was seen (once, few, many) or the class of an expanded clone, and some rows leave it out.

>TRBJ2-1|TRBV5-6|NA|NA
CASSLIQTRLEQFF
TGTGCCAGCAGCTTGATTCAAACCCGGCTCGAGCAGTTCTTC
>TRBJ2-1|TRBV4-2|TRBD2|few
CASSQPSGSLADEQFF
TGTGCCAGCAGCCAGCCTAGCGGGTCCCTAGCGGATGAGCAGTTCTTC
>TRBJ2-7|TRBV20-1|TRBD1|NA
CSASTTGQGAYEQYF
TGCAGTGCTTCTACGACAGGCCAGGGGGCCTACGAGCAGTACTTC
>TRBJ2-3|TRBV9|NA|few
CASSVAGIGADTQYF
TGTGCCAGCAGCGTCGCAGGGATCGGAGCAGATACGCAGTATTTT
>TRBJ1-1|TRBV20-1|NA|NA
CSAIMTGNTEAFF
TGCAGTGCTATCATGACAGGGAACACTGAAGCTTTCTTT
>TRBJ1-4|TRBV15|NA|few
CATSRDVLGAEEKLFF
TGTGCCACCAGCAGAGATGTATTAGGGGCTGAAGAAAAACTGTTTTTT
>TRBJ2-7|TRBV5-1|NA|few
CASRDSYRAREQYF
TGCGCCAGCAGGGATAGCTACAGGGCAAGGGAGCAGTACTTC
>TRBJ2-5|TRBV20-1|NA|few
CSARSGQMYQETQYF
TGCAGTGCTAGGTCGGGACAAATGTACCAAGAGACCCAGTACTTC
>TRBJ1-1|TRBV29-1|NA|NA
CSGGNTEAFF
TGCAGCGGGGGTAACACTGAAGCTTTCTTT
>TRBJ2-2|TRBV7-2|TRBD1|few
CASTQRTGSTGELFF
TGTGCCAGCACCCAACGGACAGGGTCCACCGGGGAGCTGTTTTTT
>TRBJ2-1|TRBV9|NA|few
CASSVEGTDNNEQFF
TGTGCCAGCAGCGTAGAGGGAACGGACAACAATGAGCAGTTCTTC
>TRBJ2-1|TRBV20-1|TRBD2|few
CSARDIREVQFF
TGCAGTGCTAGAGATATACGGGAGGTGCAGTTCTTC
>TRBJ1-5|TRBV20-1|NA|NA
CSAREQGSLSNQPQHF
TGCAGTGCTAGGGAACAGGGCAGCCTCAGCAATCAGCCCCAGCATTTT
>TRBJ2-1|TRBV5-1|TRBD2|NA
CASKSSGRGSLNEQFF
TGCGCCAGCAAAAGTTCAGGGAGGGGATCCCTCAATGAGCAGTTCTTC
>TRBJ2-5|TRBV18|NA|once
CASSPRGGQQETQYF
TGTGCCAGCTCACCCCGGGGGGGACAGCAAGAGACCCAGTACTTC
>TRBJ2-5|TRBV15|TRBD2|NA
CATSRDGRESWETQYF
TGTGCCACCAGCAGAGACGGGAGGGAGAGTTGGGAGACCCAGTACTTC
>TRBJ1-2|TRBV12-3/TRBV12-4|NA|once
CASSPTRGLGYTF
TGTGCCAGCAGTCCCACACGAGGGCTGGGCTACACCTTC
>TRBJ2-7|TRBV7-8|TRBD1|few
CASSTDRGEQYF
TGTGCCAGCAGCACCGACAGGGGCGAGCAGTACTTC
>TRBJ2-2|TRBV6-5|NA|many
CASSYMVGLGGELFF
TGTGCCAGCAGTTATATGGTGGGCCTGGGCGGGGAGCTGTTTTTT
>TRBJ2-4|TRBV18|NA|NA
CASSLSGSAKNIQYF
TGTGCCAGCTCATTGTCAGGGTCGGCCAAAAACATTCAGTACTTC
>TRBJ2-5|TRBV12-3/TRBV12-4|TRBD1|many
CASRSTGAETQYF
TGTGCCAGCAGGTCAACAGGGGCCGAGACCCAGTACTTC
>TRBJ1-5|TRBV12-3/TRBV12-4|NA|NA
CASRLQNQPQHF
TGTGCCAGCAGGCTCCAGAATCAGCCCCAGCATTTT
>TRBJ2-5|TRBV9|NA|many
CASSVAGLYQETQYF
TGTGCCAGCAGCGTAGCTGGACTGTATCAAGAGACCCAGTACTTC
>TRBJ1-1|TRBV4-3|NA|NA
CASSSTGFGGAFF
TGCGCCAGCAGCTCCACAGGGTTTGGGGGAGCTTTCTTT
>TRBJ1-4|TRBV10-3|NA|NA
CAISGGIDEKLFF
TGTGCCATCAGTGGGGGGATTGACGAAAAACTGTTTTTT
>TRBJ2-1|TRBV7-8|NA|few
CASSLVQGYNDEQFF
TGTGCCAGCAGTTTGGTACAGGGTTACAACGATGAGCAGTTCTTC
>TRBJ1-5|TRBV6-6|NA|few
CASSYVGPIQHF
TGTGCCAGCAGTTACGTAGGGCCGATACAGCATTTT
>TRBJ2-2|TRBV5-4|NA|NA
CASSLAQGAPRGGELFFF
NA
>TRBJ2-7|TRBV27|NA|many
CASSLRGRLTRQYF
TGTGCCAGCAGTCTGAGGGGCCGCCTTACACGCCAGTACTTC
>TRBJ2-6|TRBV27|TRBD1|NA
CASSLTAPVQGAGGANVLTF
TGTGCCAGCAGTTTAACTGCGCCCGTACAGGGGGCGGGAGGGGCCAACGTCCTGACTTTC
>TRBJ2-7|TRBV29-1|NA|few
CSVPDTDRFYEQYF
TGCAGCGTACCCGACACGGATAGGTTCTACGAGCAGTACTTC
>TRBJ2-3|TRBV28|NA|many
CASSPLGSADTQYF
TGTGCCAGCAGCCCACTCGGATCAGCAGATACGCAGTATTTT
>TRBJ1-5|TRBV20-1|NA|NA
CSASLGREIQPQHF
TGCAGTGCTAGCCTCGGCAGGGAGATTCAGCCCCAGCATTTT
>TRBJ2-1|TRBV20-1|NA|few
CSARERGSHYNEQFF
TGCAGTGCTAGAGAACGAGGCTCCCACTACAATGAGCAGTTCTTC
>TRBJ2-1|TRBV6-5|NA|few
CASSYNQASSQFF
TGTGCCAGCAGTTACAATCAGGCTAGCTCGCAGTTCTTC
>TRBJ2-2|TRBV29-1|NA|NA
CSASQGSGTGELFF
TGCAGCGCATCGCAGGGTTCGGGGACCGGGGAGCTGTTTTTT
>TRBJ2-2|TRBV12-3/TRBV12-4|TRBD1|NA
CALGGTGTGELFF
TGTGCCCTGGGGGGGACAGGGACCGGGGAGCTGTTTTTT
>TRBJ1-2|TRBV5-6|NA|few
CASSLGTHNYGYTF
TGTGCCAGCAGCCTCGGGACACATAACTATGGCTACACCTTC
>TRBJ2-1|TRBV24-1|TRBD2|few
CATSDPTSGGAYNEQFF
TGTGCCACCAGTGACCCAACTAGCGGGGGGGCCTACAATGAGCAGTTCTTC
>TRBJ1-5|TRBV12-3/TRBV12-4|TRBD1|few
CASSASTGPNQPQHF
TGTGCCAGCAGTGCCTCGACAGGGCCGAATCAGCCCCAGCATTTT
>TRBJ2-3|TRBV4-1|TRBD2|NA
CAISPGLLAASTDTQYF
TGTGCCATCAGCCCCGGGCTCCTAGCGGCCAGCACAGATACGCAGTATTTT
>TRBJ2-2|TRBV28|TRBD2|many
CASSQAGAWNTGELFF
TGTGCCAGCAGTCAAGCGGGGGCGTGGAATACCGGGGAGCTGTTTTTT